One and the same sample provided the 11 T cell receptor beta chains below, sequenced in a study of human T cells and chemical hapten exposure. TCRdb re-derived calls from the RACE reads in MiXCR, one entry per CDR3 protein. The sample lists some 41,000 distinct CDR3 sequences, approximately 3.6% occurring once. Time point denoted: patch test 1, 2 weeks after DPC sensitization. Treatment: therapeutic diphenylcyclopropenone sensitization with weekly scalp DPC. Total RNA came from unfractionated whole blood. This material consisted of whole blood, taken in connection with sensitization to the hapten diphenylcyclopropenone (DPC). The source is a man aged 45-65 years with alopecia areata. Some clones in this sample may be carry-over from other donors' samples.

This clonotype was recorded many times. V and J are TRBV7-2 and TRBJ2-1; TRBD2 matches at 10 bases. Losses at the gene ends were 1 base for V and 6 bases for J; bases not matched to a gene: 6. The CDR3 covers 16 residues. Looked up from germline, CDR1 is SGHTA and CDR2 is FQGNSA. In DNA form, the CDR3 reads TGTGCCAGCAGCTTAGAGTGGCTAGCGGGAGTCAATGAGCAGTTCTTC. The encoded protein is CASSLEWLAGVNEQFF.

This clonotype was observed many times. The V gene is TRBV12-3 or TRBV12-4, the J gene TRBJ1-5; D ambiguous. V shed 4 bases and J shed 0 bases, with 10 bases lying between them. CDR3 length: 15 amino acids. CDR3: CASSSGPYSNQPQHF. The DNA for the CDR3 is TGTGCCAGCAGTTCGGGCCCCTATAGCAATCAGCCCCAGCATTTT.

CDR3: CAWSGTGDGQPQHF. CDR3 coding DNA: TGTGCCTGGAGCGGGACAGGGGATGGTCAGCCCCAGCATTTT. The chain couples TRBV30 to TRBJ1-5, with 10 bases identical to TRBD1. Germline assignment: CDR1 GTSNPN and CDR2 SVGIG (reference sequence). V lost 3 bases and J lost 6; bases outside the gene matches: 5. This CDR3 spans 14 amino acids.

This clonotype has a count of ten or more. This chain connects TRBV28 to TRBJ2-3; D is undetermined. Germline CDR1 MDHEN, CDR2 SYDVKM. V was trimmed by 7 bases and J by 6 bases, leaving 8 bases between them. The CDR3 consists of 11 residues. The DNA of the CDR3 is TGTGCCAGCACCTCTCAGGATACGCAGTATTTT. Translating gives CASTSQDTQYF.

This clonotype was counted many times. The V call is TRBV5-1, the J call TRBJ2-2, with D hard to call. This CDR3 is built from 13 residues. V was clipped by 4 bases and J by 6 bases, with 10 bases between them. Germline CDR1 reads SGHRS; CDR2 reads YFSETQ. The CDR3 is CASSPAWAGELFF. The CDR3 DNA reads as TGCGCCAGCAGCCCGGCGTGGGCCGGGGAGCTGTTTTTT.

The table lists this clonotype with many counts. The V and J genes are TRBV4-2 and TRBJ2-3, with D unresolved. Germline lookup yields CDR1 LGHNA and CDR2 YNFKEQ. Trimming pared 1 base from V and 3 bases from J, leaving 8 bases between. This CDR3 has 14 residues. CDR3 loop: CASSQAVDTDTQYF. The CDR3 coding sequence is TGTGCCAGCAGCCAAGCAGTAGATACAGATACGCAGTATTTT.

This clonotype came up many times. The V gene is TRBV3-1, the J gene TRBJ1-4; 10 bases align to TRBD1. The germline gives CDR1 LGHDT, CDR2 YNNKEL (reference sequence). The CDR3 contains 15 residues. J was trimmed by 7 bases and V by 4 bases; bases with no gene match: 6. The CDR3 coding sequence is TGTGCCAGCAGCCTCCGGACAGGGGGGGGTGAAAAACTGTTTTTT. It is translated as CASSLRTGGGEKLFF.

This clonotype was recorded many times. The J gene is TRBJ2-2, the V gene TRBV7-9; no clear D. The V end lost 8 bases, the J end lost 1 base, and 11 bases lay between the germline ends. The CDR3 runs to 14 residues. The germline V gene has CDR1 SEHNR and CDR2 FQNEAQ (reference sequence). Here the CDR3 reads CASLSKVNTGELFF. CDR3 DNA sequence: TGTGCCAGCCTAAGTAAGGTGAACACCGGGGAGCTGTTTTTT.

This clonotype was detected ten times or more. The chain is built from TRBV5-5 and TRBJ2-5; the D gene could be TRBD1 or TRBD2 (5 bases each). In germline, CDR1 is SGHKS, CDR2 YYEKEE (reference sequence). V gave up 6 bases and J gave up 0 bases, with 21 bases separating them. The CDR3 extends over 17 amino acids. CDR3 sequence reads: CASTGGRSLGDQETQYF. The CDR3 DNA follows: TGTGCCAGCACCGGAGGACGGTCGTTGGGGGACCAAGAGACCCAGTACTTC.

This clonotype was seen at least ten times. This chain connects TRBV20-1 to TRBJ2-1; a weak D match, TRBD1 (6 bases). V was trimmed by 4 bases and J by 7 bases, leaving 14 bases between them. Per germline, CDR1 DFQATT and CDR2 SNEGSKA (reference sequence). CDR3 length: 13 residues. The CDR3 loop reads CSATLLRGNEQFF. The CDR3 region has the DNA TGCAGTGCTACACTCCTTAGGGGGAATGAGCAGTTCTTC.

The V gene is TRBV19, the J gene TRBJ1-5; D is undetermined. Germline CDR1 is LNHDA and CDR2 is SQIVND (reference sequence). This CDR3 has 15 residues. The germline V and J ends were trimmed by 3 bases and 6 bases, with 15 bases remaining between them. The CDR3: CASSISATAGQPQHF. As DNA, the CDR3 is TGTGCCAGTAGTATCTCCGCCACGGCAGGTCAGCCCCAGCATTTT.